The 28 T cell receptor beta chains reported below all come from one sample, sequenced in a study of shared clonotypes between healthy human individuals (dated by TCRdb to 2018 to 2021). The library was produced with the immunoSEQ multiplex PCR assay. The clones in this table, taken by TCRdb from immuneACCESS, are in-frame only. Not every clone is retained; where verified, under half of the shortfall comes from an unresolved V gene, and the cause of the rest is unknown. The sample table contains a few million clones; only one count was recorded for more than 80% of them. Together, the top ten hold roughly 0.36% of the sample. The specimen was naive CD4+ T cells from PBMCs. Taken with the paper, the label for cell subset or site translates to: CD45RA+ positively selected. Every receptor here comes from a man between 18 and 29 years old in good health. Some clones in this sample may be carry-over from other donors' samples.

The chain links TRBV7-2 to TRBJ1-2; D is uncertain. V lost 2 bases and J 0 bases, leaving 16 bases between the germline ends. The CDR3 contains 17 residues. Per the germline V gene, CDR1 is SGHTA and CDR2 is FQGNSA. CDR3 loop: CASSLRPARLANYGYTF. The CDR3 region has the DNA TGTGCCAGCAGCTTAAGACCAGCTCGTTTAGCTAACTATGGCTACACCTTC.

CDR3 sequence: CASSIQGGNYGYTF. CDR3 bases: TGTGCCAGCAGTATCCAGGGGGGTAACTATGGCTACACCTTC. The V gene is TRBV27, the J gene TRBJ1-2; the match to TRBD1 covers 7 bases. This CDR3 contains 14 residues. Losses at the gene ends were 5 bases for V and 1 base for J; bases not matched to a gene: 4. The V gene's germline CDR1 is MNHEY and CDR2 SMNVEV (reference sequence).

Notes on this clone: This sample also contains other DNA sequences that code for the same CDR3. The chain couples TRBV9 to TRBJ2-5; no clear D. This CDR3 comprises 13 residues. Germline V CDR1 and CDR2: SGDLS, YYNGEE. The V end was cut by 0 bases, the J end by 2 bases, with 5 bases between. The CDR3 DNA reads TGTGCCAGCAGCGTAGAAGGTCAAGAGACCCAGTACTTC. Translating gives CASSVEGQETQYF.

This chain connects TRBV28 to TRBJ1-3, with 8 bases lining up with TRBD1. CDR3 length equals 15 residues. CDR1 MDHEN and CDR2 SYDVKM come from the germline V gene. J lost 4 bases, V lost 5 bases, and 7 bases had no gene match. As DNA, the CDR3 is TGTGCCAGCAGTACCCCCGGACAGGGAGGAAACACCATATATTTT. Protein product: CASSTPGQGGNTIYF.

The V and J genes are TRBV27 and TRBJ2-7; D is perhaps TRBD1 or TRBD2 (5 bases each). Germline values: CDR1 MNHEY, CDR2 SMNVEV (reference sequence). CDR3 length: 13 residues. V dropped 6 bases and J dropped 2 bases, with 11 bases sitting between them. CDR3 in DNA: TGTGCCAGCAGGGGGCGAGGGGCCTACGAGCAGTACTTC. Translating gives CASRGRGAYEQYF.

The CDR3 here is CSVERDRGRNSPLHF. The CDR3 nucleotides read TGCAGCGTTGAAAGGGACAGGGGGCGGAATTCACCCCTCCACTTT. The rearrangement joins TRBV29-1 to TRBJ1-6; 12 bases match TRBD1. This CDR3 is built from 15 residues. Germline V gene sequence: CDR1 SQVTM, CDR2 ANQGSEA. V lost 2 bases to trimming and J lost 7 bases; unmatched junction nucleotides: 3. The complete variable domain, with remaining parts taken from reference TRBV29-1 and TRBJ1-6, reads SAVISQKPSRDICQRGTSLTIQCQVDSQVTMMFWYRQQPGQSLTLIATANQGSEATYESGFVIDKFPISRPNLTFSTLTVSNMSPEDSSIYLCSVERDRGRNSPLHFGNGTRLTVT.

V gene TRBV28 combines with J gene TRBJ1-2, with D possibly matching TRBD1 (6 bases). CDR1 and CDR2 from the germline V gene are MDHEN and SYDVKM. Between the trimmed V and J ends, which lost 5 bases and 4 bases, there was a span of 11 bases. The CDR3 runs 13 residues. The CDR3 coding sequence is TGTGCCAGCAGTCACGGACAGTTCTATGGCTACACCTTC. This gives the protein CASSHGQFYGYTF.

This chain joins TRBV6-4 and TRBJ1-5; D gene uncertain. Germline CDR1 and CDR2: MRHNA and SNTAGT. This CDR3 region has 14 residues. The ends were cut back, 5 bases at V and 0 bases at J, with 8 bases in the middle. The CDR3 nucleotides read TGTGCCAGCAGTCAAGGCTTTAGCAATCAGCCCCAGCATTTT. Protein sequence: CASSQGFSNQPQHF.

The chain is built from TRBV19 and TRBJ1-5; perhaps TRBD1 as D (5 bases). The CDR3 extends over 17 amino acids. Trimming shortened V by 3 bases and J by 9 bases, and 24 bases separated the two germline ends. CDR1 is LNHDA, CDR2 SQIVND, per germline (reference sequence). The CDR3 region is CASSILVGMGERTPQHF. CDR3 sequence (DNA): TGTGCCAGTAGTATTCTGGTTGGGATGGGGGAAAGGACGCCCCAGCATTTT.

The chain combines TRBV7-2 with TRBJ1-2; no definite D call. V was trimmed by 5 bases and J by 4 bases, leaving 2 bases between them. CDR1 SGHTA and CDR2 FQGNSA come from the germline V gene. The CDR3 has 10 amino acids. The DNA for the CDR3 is TGTGCCAGCAGCCTCTATGGCTACACCTTC. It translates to CASSLYGYTF.

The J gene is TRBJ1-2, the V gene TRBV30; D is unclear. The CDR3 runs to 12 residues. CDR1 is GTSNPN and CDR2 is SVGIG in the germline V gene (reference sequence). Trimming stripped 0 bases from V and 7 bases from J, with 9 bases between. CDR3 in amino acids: CAWSVLGSGYTF. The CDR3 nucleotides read TGTGCCTGGAGTGTACTTGGAAGTGGCTACACCTTC.

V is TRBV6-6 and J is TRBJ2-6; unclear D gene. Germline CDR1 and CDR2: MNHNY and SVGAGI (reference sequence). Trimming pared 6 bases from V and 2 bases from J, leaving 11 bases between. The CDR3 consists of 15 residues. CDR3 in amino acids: CASRDLPTGANVLTF. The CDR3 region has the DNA TGTGCCAGCAGGGACCTTCCTACTGGGGCCAACGTCCTGACTTTC.

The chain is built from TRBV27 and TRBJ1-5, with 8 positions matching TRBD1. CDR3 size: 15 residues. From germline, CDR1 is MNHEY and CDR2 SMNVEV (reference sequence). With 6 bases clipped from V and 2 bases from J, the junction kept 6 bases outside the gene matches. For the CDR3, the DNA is TGTGCCAGCAGCCCCGGACAGGGTGGCAATCAGCCCCAGCATTTT. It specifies CASSPGQGGNQPQHF.

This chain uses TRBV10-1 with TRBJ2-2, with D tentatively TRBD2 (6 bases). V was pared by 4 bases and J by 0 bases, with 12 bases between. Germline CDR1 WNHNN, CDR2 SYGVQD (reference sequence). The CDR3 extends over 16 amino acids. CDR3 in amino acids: CASSARRGSNTGELFF. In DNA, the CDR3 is TGCGCCAGCAGTGCGCGGAGGGGTTCGAACACCGGGGAGCTGTTTTTT.

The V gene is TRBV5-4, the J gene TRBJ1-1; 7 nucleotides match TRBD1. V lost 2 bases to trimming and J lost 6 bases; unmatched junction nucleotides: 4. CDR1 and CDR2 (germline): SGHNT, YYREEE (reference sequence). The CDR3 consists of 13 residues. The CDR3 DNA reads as TGTGCCAGCAGCTTCAGGGGGGCGGCTGAAGCTTTCTTT. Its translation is CASSFRGAAEAFF.

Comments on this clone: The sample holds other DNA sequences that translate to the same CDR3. The CDR3 DNA follows: TGTGCCAGCAGTGATCAGGGGGCAGGGTACGAGCAGTACTTC. Its protein product is CASSDQGAGYEQYF. J is TRBJ2-7 and V is TRBV2, with 8 bases identical to TRBD1. Germline loops: CDR1 SNHLY, CDR2 FYNNEI. This CDR3 comprises 14 residues. J gave up 4 bases and V 3 bases, and 5 bases lay outside the gene matches.

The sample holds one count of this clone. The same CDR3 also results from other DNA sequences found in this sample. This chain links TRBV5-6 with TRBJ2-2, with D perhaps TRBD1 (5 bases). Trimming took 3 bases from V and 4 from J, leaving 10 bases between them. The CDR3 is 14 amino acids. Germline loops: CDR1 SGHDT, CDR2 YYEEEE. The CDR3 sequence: CASSWGRPTGELFF. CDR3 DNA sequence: TGTGCCAGCAGCTGGGGCAGACCCACCGGGGAGCTGTTTTTT.

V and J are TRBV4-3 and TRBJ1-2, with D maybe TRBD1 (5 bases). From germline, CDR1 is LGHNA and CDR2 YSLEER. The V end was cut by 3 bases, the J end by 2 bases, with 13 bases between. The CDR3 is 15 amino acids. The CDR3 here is CASSQAVWGNYGYTF. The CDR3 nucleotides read TGCGCCAGCAGCCAGGCCGTTTGGGGGAACTATGGCTACACCTTC.

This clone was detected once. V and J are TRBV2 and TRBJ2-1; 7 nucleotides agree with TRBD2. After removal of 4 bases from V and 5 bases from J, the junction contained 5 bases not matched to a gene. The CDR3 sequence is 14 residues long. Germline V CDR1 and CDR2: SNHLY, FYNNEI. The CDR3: CASSGWGGNNEQFF. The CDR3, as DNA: TGTGCCAGCAGTGGATGGGGAGGGAACAATGAGCAGTTCTTC.

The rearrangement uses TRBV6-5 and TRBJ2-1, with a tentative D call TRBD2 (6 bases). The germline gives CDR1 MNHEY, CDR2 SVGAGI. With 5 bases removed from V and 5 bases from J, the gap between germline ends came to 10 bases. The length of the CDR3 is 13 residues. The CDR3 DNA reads TGTGCCAGCAGTCGGGACTCGGACAATGAGCAGTTCTTC. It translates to CASSRDSDNEQFF.

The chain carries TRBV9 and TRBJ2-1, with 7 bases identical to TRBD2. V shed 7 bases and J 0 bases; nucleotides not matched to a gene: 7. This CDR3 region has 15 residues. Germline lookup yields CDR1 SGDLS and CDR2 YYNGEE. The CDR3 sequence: CASGLAVSSYNEQFF. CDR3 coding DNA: TGTGCCAGCGGGCTAGCGGTAAGCTCCTACAATGAGCAGTTCTTC.

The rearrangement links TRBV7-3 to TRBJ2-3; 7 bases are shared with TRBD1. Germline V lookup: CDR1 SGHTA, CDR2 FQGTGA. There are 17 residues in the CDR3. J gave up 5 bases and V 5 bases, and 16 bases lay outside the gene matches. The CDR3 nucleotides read TGTGCCAGCAGCCCGAGGGGGCGGCTAGAGGATGAAGATACGCAGTATTTT. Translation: CASSPRGRLEDEDTQYF.

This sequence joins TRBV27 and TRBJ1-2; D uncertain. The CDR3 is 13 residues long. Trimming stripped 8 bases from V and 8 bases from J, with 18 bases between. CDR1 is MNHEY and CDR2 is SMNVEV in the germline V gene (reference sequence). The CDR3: CASAIRRERGYTF. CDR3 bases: TGTGCCAGCGCCATCCGGAGGGAGCGGGGCTACACCTTC.

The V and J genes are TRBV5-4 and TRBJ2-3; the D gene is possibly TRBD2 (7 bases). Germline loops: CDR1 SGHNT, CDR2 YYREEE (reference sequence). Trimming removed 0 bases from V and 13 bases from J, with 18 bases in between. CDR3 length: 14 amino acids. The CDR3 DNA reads TGTGCCAGCAGCTTGGAGGGGGGGGCCATTCTGGAGTATTTT. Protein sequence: CASSLEGGAILEYF.

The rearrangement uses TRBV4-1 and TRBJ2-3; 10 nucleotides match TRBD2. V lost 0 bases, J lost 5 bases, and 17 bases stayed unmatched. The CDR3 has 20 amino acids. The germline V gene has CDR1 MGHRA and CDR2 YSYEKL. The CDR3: CASSQEISSPSGRARDTQYF. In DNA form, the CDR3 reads TGCGCCAGCAGCCAAGAGATCTCGAGTCCGAGCGGGAGGGCCCGAGATACGCAGTATTTT.

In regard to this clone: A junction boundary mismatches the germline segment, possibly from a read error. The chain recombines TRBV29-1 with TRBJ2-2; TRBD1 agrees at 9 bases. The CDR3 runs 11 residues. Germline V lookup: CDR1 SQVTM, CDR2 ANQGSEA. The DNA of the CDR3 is TGCAGCGCCGGCGGGGACAGGGAACTGTTTTTT. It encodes CSAGGDRELFF.

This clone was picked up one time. The CDR3 here is CASSLVAGSGTEAFF. The DNA of the CDR3 is TGCGCCAGCAGCTTGGTGGCGGGCTCAGGTACTGAAGCTTTCTTT. The chain carries TRBV5-1 and TRBJ1-1; no definite D call. The CDR3 is 15 amino acids. V was clipped by 0 bases and J by 5 bases, with 14 bases between them. CDR1 SGHRS and CDR2 YFSETQ come from the germline V gene.

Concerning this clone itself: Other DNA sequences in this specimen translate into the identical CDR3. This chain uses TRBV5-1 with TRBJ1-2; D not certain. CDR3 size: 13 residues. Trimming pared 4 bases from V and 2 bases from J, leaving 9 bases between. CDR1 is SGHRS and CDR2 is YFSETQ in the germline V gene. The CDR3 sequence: CASSPDTNYGYTF. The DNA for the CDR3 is TGCGCCAGCAGCCCAGACACAAACTATGGCTACACCTTC.